What follows are 20 T cell receptor beta chains derived from one specimen sequenced in a study of shared clonotypes between healthy human individuals. Assay: immunoSEQ multiplex PCR; the TCRdb copy retains only in-frame clones and omits some. The sample holds about a million clones, roughly 80% seen once. Sequenced: memory CD4+ T cells from PBMCs. Subset specified: CD45RA-negative fraction. The receptors stem from a man younger than 35 in good health. Some clones in this sample may be carry-over from other donors' samples.

The chain couples TRBV7-8 to TRBJ2-5, with 11 bases identical to TRBD2. Looked up from germline, CDR1 is SGHVS and CDR2 is FQNEAQ. The CDR3 has 15 amino acids. J was trimmed by 9 bases and V by 1 base; bases with no gene match: 7. CDR3 sequence: CASSLVLLAGAAQYF. CDR3 nucleotide sequence: TGTGCCAGCAGCTTAGTTTTACTAGCGGGAGCGGCCCAGTACTTC.

This clone showed up just once. V is TRBV5-1 and J is TRBJ1-1, with 9 positions matching TRBD1. Germline V CDR1 and CDR2: SGHRS, YFSETQ. The V segment lost 4 bases and the J segment 4 bases; nucleotides outside the gene matches: 11. The CDR3 is 16 amino acids. CDR3 sequence reads: CASSLTTGGESTEAFF. DNA for the CDR3: TGCGCCAGCAGCCTGACGACAGGGGGGGAGAGCACTGAAGCTTTCTTT.

CDR3 DNA sequence: TGCACATGCCAAATCCAAGAGACCCAGTACTTC. This translates into CTCQIQETQYF. The V gene is TRBV20-1, the J gene TRBJ2-5, with D unclear. Germline loops: CDR1 DFQATT, CDR2 SNEGSKA (reference sequence). CDR3 length: 11 residues.

The J gene is TRBJ1-1, the V gene TRBV5-1; 8 nucleotides line up with TRBD1. This CDR3 comprises 15 residues. V trimming: 0 bases; J trimming: 5 bases; junction bases outside the gene matches: 6. Germline CDR1 SGHRS, CDR2 YFSETQ. The DNA of the CDR3 is TGCGCCAGCAGCTTGGGGCAGGGGGCGCGGACTGAAGCTTTCTTT. Protein sequence: CASSLGQGARTEAFF.

The chain has TRBV6-5 and TRBJ1-2; perhaps TRBD1 as D (5 bases). CDR1 and CDR2 (germline): MNHEY, SVGAGI. Trimming left V 2 bases short and J 7 bases short, with 14 bases between. This CDR3 has 14 residues. CDR3 sequence (DNA): TGTGCCAGCAGTTACAATGCGGGGGTCAGTGGCTACACCTTC. This codes for CASSYNAGVSGYTF.

This clone appeared many times. Distinct nucleotide sequences in the sample also encode this CDR3. The chain uses TRBV2 and TRBJ1-5; no clear D gene. V shed 6 bases and J shed 0 bases, with 6 bases lying between them. This CDR3 region has 13 residues. Germline V gives CDR1 SNHLY, CDR2 FYNNEI. CDR3 sequence reads: CASRRDSNQPQHF. The CDR3 nucleotides read TGTGCCAGCAGACGTGATAGCAATCAGCCCCAGCATTTT.

This rearrangement joins TRBV7-3 to TRBJ2-1; D unresolved. The CDR3 is 13 amino acids. Deletions cut 1 base from V and 4 bases from J, with 5 bases between. Germline V lookup: CDR1 SGHTA, CDR2 FQGTGA. The CDR3, as DNA: TGTGCCAGCAGCTTAATCGGTTACAATGAGCAGTTCTTC. Translated: CASSLIGYNEQFF.

Here the CDR3 reads CASSFPGALGGELFF. The CDR3 DNA follows: TGTGCCAGCAGCTTCCCAGGGGCCCTTGGCGGGGAGCTGTTTTTT. The genes are TRBV5-6 and TRBJ2-2; D perhaps matches TRBD1 (6 bases). This CDR3 comprises 15 residues. V was clipped by 2 bases and J by 7 bases, with 15 bases between them. Germline lookup yields CDR1 SGHDT and CDR2 YYEEEE.

The V call is TRBV6-1, the J call TRBJ1-2, with TRBD1 as a possible D gene (6 bases). The CDR3 is 15 amino acids. Between the trimmed V and J ends, which lost 6 bases and 0 bases, there was a span of 14 bases. CDR1 and CDR2 from the germline V gene are MNHNS and SASEGT. The CDR3 DNA reads TGTGCCAGCAGCGCAGGGGATACAACTAACTATGGCTACACCTTC. The encoded protein is CASSAGDTTNYGYTF.

The chain links TRBV9 to TRBJ2-7, with D hard to call. The CDR3 contains 14 residues. V was pared by 0 bases and J by 7 bases, with 14 bases between. From germline, CDR1 is SGDLS and CDR2 YYNGEE. DNA of the CDR3: TGTGCCAGCAGCGTAGTTCCAATTTCTACAGAGCAGTACTTC. Its protein is CASSVVPISTEQYF.

The chain employs TRBV28 and TRBJ1-2; D perhaps matches TRBD1 (6 bases). Trimming pared 3 bases from V and 4 bases from J, leaving 9 bases between. Germline-derived CDR1 and CDR2 are MDHEN and SYDVKM. The CDR3 sequence is 13 residues long. CDR3 region: CASSFRTVYGYTF. For the CDR3, the DNA is TGTGCCAGCAGTTTCCGGACAGTCTATGGCTACACCTTC.

The chain employs TRBV11-2 and TRBJ2-7; no clear D. The CDR3 loop spans 14 amino acids. Germline assignment: CDR1 SGHAT and CDR2 FQNNGV. V was pared by 5 bases and J by 0 bases, with 11 bases between. CDR3 residues: CASSVGLLSYEQYF. CDR3 DNA sequence: TGTGCCAGCAGCGTCGGGCTCCTCTCCTACGAGCAGTACTTC. Using reference TRBV11-2 and TRBJ2-7 for the parts outside the CDR3, the full variable domain is EAGVAQSPRYKIIEKRQSVAFWCNPISGHATLYWYQQILGQGPKLLIQFQNNGVVDDSQLPKDRFSAERLKGVDSTLKIQPAKLEDSAVYLCASSVGLLSYEQYFGPGTRLTVT.

This chain connects TRBV4-1 to TRBJ2-5; 7 bases match TRBD2. The closer fit of TRBJ2-7 to the DNA end suggests the J call may be wrong. Germline values: CDR1 MGHRA, CDR2 YSYEKL. The CDR3 extends over 15 amino acids. CDR3 residues: CASSLGLVSAYEQYF. CDR3 in DNA: TGCGCCAGCAGCTTAGGACTAGTTTCCGCCTACGAGCAGTACTTC.

The chain has TRBV7-2 and TRBJ2-7, with unresolved D. CDR1 SGHTA and CDR2 FQGNSA come from the germline V gene. The CDR3 length is 14 residues. The V end lost 5 bases, the J end lost 0 bases, and 11 bases lay between the germline ends. The CDR3 is CASSPDFSSYEQYF. Written as DNA, the CDR3 is TGTGCCAGCAGCCCAGACTTCTCCTCCTACGAGCAGTACTTC.

The V call is TRBV5-1, the J call TRBJ2-7; 7 positions agree with TRBD1. The CDR3 runs 13 residues. Losses at the gene ends were 6 bases for V and 2 bases for J; bases not matched to a gene: 5. The germline CDR1 and CDR2 sequences are SGHRS and YFSETQ. The CDR3 region has the DNA TGCGCCAGCAAAACAGGGGACGCCTACGAGCAGTACTTC. This encodes CASKTGDAYEQYF.

The gene calls are TRBV20-1 and TRBJ1-1; D is undetermined. Germline loops: CDR1 DFQATT, CDR2 SNEGSKA (reference sequence). CDR3 length equals 11 residues. Trimming pared 5 bases from V and 5 bases from J, leaving 9 bases between. The CDR3 coding sequence is TGCAGTGCTCGCTGGACTACTGAAGCTTTCTTT. Translating gives CSARWTTEAFF.

This clone was seen a single time. The rearrangement links TRBV7-9 to TRBJ2-5; 8 positions agree with TRBD1. The CDR3 spans 14 residues. From germline, CDR1 is SEHNR and CDR2 FQNEAQ (reference sequence). V lost 6 bases to trimming and J lost 1 base; unmatched junction nucleotides: 4. This chain's CDR3 is CASRETGAQETQYF. The CDR3 bases are TGTGCCAGCAGGGAGACAGGGGCCCAAGAGACCCAGTACTTC.

Notes on this clone: Other DNA sequences from this sample encode an identical CDR3 as well. The chain combines TRBV7-2 with TRBJ1-2, with 7 bases lining up with TRBD1. The germline CDR1 and CDR2 sequences are SGHTA and FQGNSA. The CDR3 consists of 13 residues. J was trimmed by 2 bases and V by 5 bases; bases with no gene match: 2. The CDR3 reads CASSPGQNYGYTF. CDR3 nucleotide sequence: TGTGCCAGCAGCCCGGGACAGAACTATGGCTACACCTTC.

This clone was recorded many times. This rearrangement joins TRBV28 to TRBJ1-5, with 9 bases that match TRBD1. This CDR3 contains 14 residues. From germline, CDR1 is MDHEN and CDR2 SYDVKM. V gave up 8 bases and J gave up 0 bases; unmatched junction bases: 2. This CDR3 is CASRTGDSNQPQHF. DNA of the CDR3: TGTGCCAGCCGGACAGGGGATAGCAATCAGCCCCAGCATTTT.

The rearrangement uses TRBV6-6 and TRBJ1-3; no clear D. V dropped 2 bases and J dropped 2 bases, with 7 bases sitting between them. The germline gives CDR1 MNHNY, CDR2 SVGAGI (reference sequence). The CDR3 runs 14 residues. The DNA for the CDR3 is TGTGCCAGCAGTTACCGTCTTACTGGAAACACCATATATTTT. The encoded protein is CASSYRLTGNTIYF.